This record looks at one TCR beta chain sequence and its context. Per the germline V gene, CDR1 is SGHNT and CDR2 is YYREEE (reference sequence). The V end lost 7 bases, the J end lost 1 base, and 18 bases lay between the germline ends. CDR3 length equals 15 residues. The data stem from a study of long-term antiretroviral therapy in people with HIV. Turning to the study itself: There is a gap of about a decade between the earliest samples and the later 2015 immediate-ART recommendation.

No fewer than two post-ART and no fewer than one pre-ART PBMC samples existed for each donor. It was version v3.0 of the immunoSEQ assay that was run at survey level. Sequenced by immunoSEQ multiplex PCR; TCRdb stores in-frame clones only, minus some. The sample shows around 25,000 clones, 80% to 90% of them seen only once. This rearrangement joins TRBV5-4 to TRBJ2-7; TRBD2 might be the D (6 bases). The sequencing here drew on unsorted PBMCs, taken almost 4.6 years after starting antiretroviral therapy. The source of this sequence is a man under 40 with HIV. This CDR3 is CASRHGGTVSYEQYF. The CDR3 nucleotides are TGTGCCAGCCGACATGGAGGGACGGTGTCCTACGAGCAGTACTTC.